Listed below are T cell receptor beta chains from one sample, sequenced in a study of radiotherapy plus CTLA-4 blockade in lung cancer. Sequenced by immunoSEQ multiplex PCR; TCRdb stores in-frame clones only, minus some. This repertoire shows about 54,000 clones, 65% to 80% found once; its top ten account for roughly 3.2%. The sample was peripheral blood, taken from a patient treated with radiotherapy plus ipilimumab. Receptor source: a human donor with non-small cell lung cancer who had a partial response to radiotherapy plus ipilimumab. Each CDR3 is given with its conserved first and last residue. The D gene is left open where the match is weak. Rows may omit the clone size; those that give it use once, few, many or a size class.

J gene: TRBJ2-6; D gene: NA; V gene: TRBV6-5; clone size: NA; CDR3 DNA: TGTGCCAGCAGTTACGGGGGCGGTGGGGCCAACGTCCTGACTTTC; CDR3 protein: CASSYGGGGANVLTF
J gene: TRBJ1-1; D gene: NA; V gene: TRBV5-4; clone size: NA; CDR3 DNA: TGTGCCAGCAGCTTGTTACAGAACACTGAAGCTTTCTTT; CDR3 protein: CASSLLQNTEAFF
J gene: TRBJ2-3; D gene: TRBD2; V gene: TRBV7-3; clone size: NA; CDR3 DNA: TGTGCCAGCTCCGGGGGGGGCCACGGAGATACGCAGTATTTT; CDR3 protein: CASSGGGHGDTQYF
J gene: TRBJ2-4; D gene: TRBD2; V gene: TRBV5-1; clone size: NA; CDR3 DNA: TGCGCCAGCAGCCCCTTAGCGGGGGGAACTGACATTCAGTACTTC; CDR3 protein: CASSPLAGGTDIQYF
J gene: TRBJ2-5; D gene: NA; V gene: TRBV18; clone size: NA; CDR3 DNA: TGTGCCAGCTCACCAACTTTGTGGGCGTCTCAAGAGACCCAGTACTTC; CDR3 protein: CASSPTLWASQETQYF
J gene: TRBJ2-5; D gene: NA; V gene: TRBV7-6; clone size: NA; CDR3 DNA: TGTGCCAGCAGCCGAGCCCTCCAAGAGACCCAGTACTTC; CDR3 protein: CASSRALQETQYF
J gene: TRBJ2-1; D gene: NA; V gene: TRBV19; clone size: NA; CDR3 DNA: TGTGCCAGTAGTACCCCGTCGTACAATGAGCAGTTCTTC; CDR3 protein: CASSTPSYNEQFF
J gene: TRBJ2-5; D gene: NA; V gene: TRBV7-3; clone size: NA; CDR3 DNA: TGTGCCAGCAGCCCCCGGGACTCCAGCTGGGAGACCCAGTACTTC; CDR3 protein: CASSPRDSSWETQYF
J gene: TRBJ2-7; D gene: TRBD1; V gene: TRBV10-2; clone size: NA; CDR3 DNA: TGCGCCAGCCGGGACAGGGGGAATTCCTACGAGCAGTACTTC; CDR3 protein: CASRDRGNSYEQYF
J gene: TRBJ1-2; D gene: TRBD1; V gene: TRBV25-1; clone size: NA; CDR3 DNA: TGTGCCAGCAGTGGGGGGACAGGACCATATGGCTACACCTTC; CDR3 protein: CASSGGTGPYGYTF
J gene: TRBJ2-2; D gene: NA; V gene: TRBV28; clone size: NA; CDR3 DNA: TGTGCCAGCATAATGCAAGGGGGCACCGGGGAGCTGTTTTTT; CDR3 protein: CASIMQGGTGELFF
J gene: TRBJ2-1; D gene: NA; V gene: TRBV7-9; clone size: NA; CDR3 DNA: TGTGCCAGCAGCTCCAGCCCCAGGACAGAAAGGATTCATGAGCAGTTCTTC; CDR3 protein: CASSSSPRTERIHEQFF
J gene: TRBJ2-5; D gene: NA; V gene: TRBV20-1; clone size: NA; CDR3 DNA: TGCAGTGCTAGTAGCGGAGAGACCCAGTACTTC; CDR3 protein: CSASSGETQYF
J gene: TRBJ2-5; D gene: TRBD2; V gene: TRBV5-4; clone size: once; CDR3 DNA: TGTGCCAGCAGCCCCCACCCAGCGGGGGGGATCCAAGAGACCCAGTACTTC; CDR3 protein: CASSPHPAGGIQETQYF
J gene: TRBJ1-3; D gene: NA; V gene: TRBV5-1; clone size: NA; CDR3 DNA: TGCGCCAGCAGCTTGCCCAAGAGCTCTGGAAACACCATATATTTT; CDR3 protein: CASSLPKSSGNTIYF
J gene: TRBJ2-5; D gene: TRBD2; V gene: TRBV18; clone size: NA; CDR3 DNA: TGTGCCAGCTCACCACCGATCGGGGGGGGGAACCAAGAGACCCAGTACTTC; CDR3 protein: CASSPPIGGGNQETQYF
J gene: TRBJ1-6; D gene: NA; V gene: TRBV18; clone size: NA; CDR3 DNA: TGTGCCAGCTCACAAGAGCTTAATTCACCCCTCCACTTT; CDR3 protein: CASSQELNSPLHF
J gene: TRBJ2-3; D gene: TRBD1; V gene: TRBV14; clone size: NA; CDR3 DNA: TGTGCCAGCAGCCAAGTCCCGCCGGGACAGGGTAGCACAGATACGCAGTATTTT; CDR3 protein: CASSQVPPGQGSTDTQYF
J gene: TRBJ2-5; D gene: TRBD1; V gene: TRBV10-1; clone size: NA; CDR3 DNA: TGCGCCAGCAGTGACTCCGGACAGGGGAAAGAGACCCAGTACTTC; CDR3 protein: CASSDSGQGKETQYF
J gene: TRBJ2-2; D gene: TRBD2; V gene: TRBV11-2; clone size: NA; CDR3 DNA: TGTGCCAGCAGCGTCGCGGGGGGCCGGACCGGGGAGCTGTTTTTT; CDR3 protein: CASSVAGGRTGELFF
J gene: TRBJ1-5; D gene: TRBD1; V gene: TRBV6-1; clone size: once; CDR3 DNA: TGTGCCAGCAGGGGACAGACCGGCAATCAGCCCCAGCATTTT; CDR3 protein: CASRGQTGNQPQHF
J gene: TRBJ2-1; D gene: TRBD2; V gene: TRBV5-4; clone size: NA; CDR3 DNA: TGTGCCAGCAGCTTGAGCAGCGGGGGTTACAATGAGCAGTTCTTC; CDR3 protein: CASSLSSGGYNEQFF
J gene: TRBJ2-5; D gene: NA; V gene: TRBV19; clone size: NA; CDR3 DNA: TGTGCCAGTAGTCCAGGAGCTCTACTAGAAGGAGAGACCCAGTACTTC; CDR3 protein: CASSPGALLEGETQYF
J gene: TRBJ1-1; D gene: NA; V gene: TRBV5-4; clone size: NA; CDR3 DNA: TGTGCCAGCAGCTTAGGCCAGGGAAGGGTAGGGACTGAAGCTTTCTTT; CDR3 protein: CASSLGQGRVGTEAFF
J gene: TRBJ1-1; D gene: NA; V gene: TRBV21-1; clone size: NA; CDR3 DNA: TGTGCCAGCAGCAAAAATATCAGGACAGAGAACACTGAAGCTTTCTTT; CDR3 protein: CASSKNIRTENTEAFF
J gene: TRBJ1-5; D gene: TRBD1; V gene: TRBV6-1; clone size: NA; CDR3 DNA: TGTGCCAGCAGCAACGAAGGGGGCTGGCAGCCCCAGCATTTT; CDR3 protein: CASSNEGGWQPQHF
J gene: TRBJ2-5; D gene: NA; V gene: TRBV2; clone size: NA; CDR3 DNA: TGTGCCAGCAGTGAACTCAAAATAGATCTACAAGAGACCCAGTACTTC; CDR3 protein: CASSELKIDLQETQYF
J gene: TRBJ2-5; D gene: TRBD1; V gene: TRBV18; clone size: NA; CDR3 DNA: TGTGCCAGCCAGGGACAGCCCCAAGAGACCCAGTACTTC; CDR3 protein: CASQGQPQETQYF
J gene: TRBJ2-4; D gene: NA; V gene: TRBV6-1; clone size: NA; CDR3 DNA: TGTGCCAGCAGTGATGACGGGTTGCCCAAAAACATTCAGTACTTC; CDR3 protein: CASSDDGLPKNIQYF
J gene: TRBJ2-5; D gene: TRBD1; V gene: TRBV7-2; clone size: NA; CDR3 DNA: TGTGCCAGCAGCTTACAGGGGGCGGAGACCCAGTACTTC; CDR3 protein: CASSLQGAETQYF
J gene: TRBJ2-7; D gene: NA; V gene: TRBV18; clone size: NA; CDR3 DNA: TGTGCCAGCTCACCACCTGTGACAGGGAGGTCCTACGAGCAGTACTTC; CDR3 protein: CASSPPVTGRSYEQYF
J gene: TRBJ1-6; D gene: NA; V gene: TRBV4-1; clone size: NA; CDR3 DNA: TGCGCCAGCAGCCAACCGGACAGTGAAGTTTCACCCCTCCACTTT; CDR3 protein: CASSQPDSEVSPLHF
J gene: TRBJ2-3; D gene: TRBD2; V gene: TRBV6-1; clone size: NA; CDR3 DNA: TGTGCCAGCAGTGAGGGGGGCGGGAGCGGGGGGAAGACAGATACGCAGTATTTT; CDR3 protein: CASSEGGGSGGKTDTQYF
J gene: TRBJ1-1; D gene: NA; V gene: TRBV28; clone size: few; CDR3 DNA: TGTGCCAGCAGGGCGGGGCTCATGGGGACTGAAGCTTTCTTT; CDR3 protein: CASRAGLMGTEAFF
J gene: TRBJ2-2; D gene: NA; V gene: TRBV19; clone size: NA; CDR3 DNA: TGTGCCAGTAGTATTGGATGGGGCGCAGGGTCCGGGGAGCTGTTTTTT; CDR3 protein: CASSIGWGAGSGELFF
J gene: TRBJ2-2; D gene: NA; V gene: TRBV5-1; clone size: NA; CDR3 DNA: TGCGCCAGCAGCGCTAACAGGGGGGGCACCGGGGAGCTGTTTTTT; CDR3 protein: CASSANRGGTGELFF
J gene: TRBJ2-7; D gene: NA; V gene: TRBV7-2; clone size: NA; CDR3 DNA: TGTGCCAGCAGCTTAGTCCCGGTCTCCTACGAGCAGTACTTC; CDR3 protein: CASSLVPVSYEQYF
J gene: TRBJ2-1; D gene: TRBD2; V gene: TRBV19; clone size: NA; CDR3 DNA: TGTGCCAGTAGTGTAGGCACGGAGCGGGGTCTTATCTTC; CDR3 protein: CASSVGTERGLIF
J gene: TRBJ2-1; D gene: NA; V gene: TRBV2; clone size: NA; CDR3 DNA: TGTGCCAGCACCCGCTTCCAACTAGGGAGCAATGAGCAGTTCTTC; CDR3 protein: CASTRFQLGSNEQFF
J gene: TRBJ2-5; D gene: TRBD2; V gene: TRBV19; clone size: NA; CDR3 DNA: TGTGCCAGTAGTATTAAAGCGGGGGTACAAGAGACCCAGTACTTC; CDR3 protein: CASSIKAGVQETQYF
J gene: TRBJ2-7; D gene: NA; V gene: TRBV7-2; clone size: NA; CDR3 DNA: TGTGCCAGCAGCTTAGGATACGAGGTCGACGAGCAGTACTTC; CDR3 protein: CASSLGYEVDEQYF
J gene: TRBJ2-7; D gene: NA; V gene: TRBV5-6; clone size: many; CDR3 DNA: TGTGCCAGCAGCTTCGAGTACGAGCAGTACTTC; CDR3 protein: CASSFEYEQYF